This T cell receptor (beta chain) comes out of a study of T cell responses to AZD1222 COVID-19 vaccine. In regard to this clone: The antigen is not known.

Study findings and constraints: The study identified only six AZD1222 recipients as seropositive at baseline. Spike-specific TCR breadth rose after two AZD1222 doses, and depth rose as well.

Profiling relied on immunoSEQ multiplex PCR, and the TCRdb table lists in-frame clones only, not all of them. This sample has 80,000 to 90,000 clones; about 92% occur once, and the top ten carry less than 6.5%. Material: peripheral blood, obtained on day 0 of AZD1222 vaccination. The receptor's source is an adult in good health.

CDR3 in DNA: TGTGCCAGCAGTTACTCCAGGGCCCAAAATGAGCAGTTCTTC. Protein product: CASSYSRAQNEQFF. The chain is built from TRBV6-5 and TRBJ2-1; tentatively, D is TRBD1 (5 bases). This CDR3 is 14 amino acids long. Germline V gene data show CDR1 as MNHEY and CDR2 as SVGAGI. With 0 bases removed from V and 7 bases from J, the gap between germline ends came to 10 bases.